The rows below give T cell receptor beta chains drawn from one sample of a study of blood T cell repertoires in COVID-19. The assay was immunoSEQ multiplex PCR, and TCRdb's table has in-frame clones only and misses some. The table has approximately 190,000 clones, roughly 84% seen once; the top ten hold 3.2%. The sample consisted of PBMCs or T cells enriched from blood (not recorded which). The source of these receptors is a woman aged 25-40 years who had been exposed to COVID-19. Each CDR3 is given with its conserved first and last residue. A D gene is named only where the DNA matches it firmly. Size is stated for part of the rows, as once, few or many counts, or as a class when the clone is expanded.

cdr3_aa: CASSLDSSNQPQHF
cdr3_nt: TGTGCCAGCAGCCTCGACAGTAGCAATCAGCCCCAGCATTTT
j_call: TRBJ1-5
v_call: TRBV7-2
clone_size: -
cdr3_length: 14
d_call: -

cdr3_aa: CASSGDGKLLYGYTF
cdr3_nt: TGTGCCAGCAGCGGAGACGGGAAGCTACTTTATGGCTACACCTTC
j_call: TRBJ1-2
v_call: TRBV7-2
clone_size: -
cdr3_length: 15
d_call: -

cdr3_aa: CASSLEPGNTEAFF
cdr3_nt: TGTGCCAGCAGCTTGGAGCCGGGGAACACTGAAGCTTTCTTT
j_call: TRBJ1-1
v_call: TRBV5-4
clone_size: -
cdr3_length: 14
d_call: -

cdr3_aa: CASSFRLSWQGSYEQYF
cdr3_nt: TGTGCCAGCAGCTTCCGCCTCAGTTGGCAGGGCTCCTACGAGCAGTACTTC
j_call: TRBJ2-7
v_call: TRBV13
clone_size: -
cdr3_length: 17
d_call: -

cdr3_aa: CASSLPSGGPYEQYF
cdr3_nt: TGTGCCAGCAGTTTACCTAGCGGGGGGCCCTACGAGCAGTACTTC
j_call: TRBJ2-7
v_call: TRBV27
clone_size: -
cdr3_length: 15
d_call: TRBD2

cdr3_aa: CASRKTGGWDTEAFF
cdr3_nt: TGTGCCAGCAGAAAAACAGGGGGCTGGGACACTGAAGCTTTCTTT
j_call: TRBJ1-1
v_call: TRBV11-2
clone_size: -
cdr3_length: 15
d_call: TRBD1

cdr3_aa: CASSLTIGQGAYGYTF
cdr3_nt: TGTGCCAGCAGCTTAACTATCGGACAGGGGGCATATGGCTACACCTTC
j_call: TRBJ1-2
v_call: TRBV7-8
clone_size: few
cdr3_length: 16
d_call: TRBD1

cdr3_aa: CASTPTGGDSPLHF
cdr3_nt: TGTGCCAGCACACCAACAGGGGGGGATTCACCCCTCCACTTT
j_call: TRBJ1-6
v_call: TRBV9
clone_size: -
cdr3_length: 14
d_call: TRBD1

cdr3_aa: CASRGQGDPYGYTF
cdr3_nt: TGTGCCAGCAGGGGACAGGGGGACCCTTATGGCTACACCTTC
j_call: TRBJ1-2
v_call: TRBV2
clone_size: -
cdr3_length: 14
d_call: TRBD1

cdr3_aa: CASSPGLNEEAFF
cdr3_nt: TGTGCCAGCAGCCCCGGACTGAATGAAGAAGCTTTCTTT
j_call: TRBJ1-1
v_call: TRBV11-3
clone_size: -
cdr3_length: 13
d_call: -

cdr3_aa: CASSQEIRAYGYTF
cdr3_nt: TGTGCCAGCAGCCAAGAGATCAGGGCCTATGGCTACACCTTC
j_call: TRBJ1-2
v_call: TRBV3-1/TRBV3-2
clone_size: -
cdr3_length: 14
d_call: -

cdr3_aa: CASTAEGWYQYF
cdr3_nt: TGCGCCAGCACCGCGGAGGGGTGGTATCAGTACTTC
j_call: TRBJ2-7
v_call: TRBV5-1
clone_size: -
cdr3_length: 12
d_call: -

cdr3_aa: CASSSLGLAGADTQYF
cdr3_nt: TGTGCCAGCAGCTCTTTGGGACTAGCGGGGGCAGATACGCAGTATTTT
j_call: TRBJ2-3
v_call: TRBV13
clone_size: -
cdr3_length: 16
d_call: TRBD2

cdr3_aa: CASSFPGGGVNEQFF
cdr3_nt: TGCGCCAGCAGCTTTCCCGGGGGGGGTGTCAATGAGCAGTTCTTC
j_call: TRBJ2-1
v_call: TRBV5-1
clone_size: -
cdr3_length: 15
d_call: TRBD2

cdr3_aa: CASSSGGLAGGETQYF
cdr3_nt: TGCGCCAGCAGCTCAGGGGGACTAGCGGGGGGCGAGACCCAGTACTTC
j_call: TRBJ2-5
v_call: TRBV5-1
clone_size: -
cdr3_length: 16
d_call: TRBD2

cdr3_aa: CAVKRTSGETQYF
cdr3_nt: TGTGCCGTAAAAAGGACTAGCGGAGAGACCCAGTACTTC
j_call: TRBJ2-5
v_call: TRBV3-1/TRBV3-2
clone_size: -
cdr3_length: 13
d_call: TRBD2

cdr3_aa: CASSLAGTRGAFF
cdr3_nt: TGTGCCAGCAGTTTAGCGGGGACAAGAGGAGCTTTCTTT
j_call: TRBJ1-1
v_call: TRBV12-3/TRBV12-4
clone_size: -
cdr3_length: 13
d_call: -

cdr3_aa: CASSLASSGVGYEQFF
cdr3_nt: TGCGCCAGCAGCTTGGCCTCGAGCGGGGTGGGGTATGAGCAGTTCTTC
j_call: TRBJ2-1
v_call: TRBV5-1
clone_size: -
cdr3_length: 16
d_call: TRBD2

cdr3_aa: CASSLGGGLAGSSYEQYF
cdr3_nt: TGTGCCAGCAGCTTGGGAGGGGGACTAGCGGGGAGCTCCTACGAGCAGTACTTC
j_call: TRBJ2-7
v_call: TRBV5-4
clone_size: -
cdr3_length: 18
d_call: TRBD2

cdr3_aa: CATSNVGTGRYEQYF
cdr3_nt: TGTGCCACCTCTAATGTGGGGACAGGGCGCTACGAGCAGTACTTC
j_call: TRBJ2-7
v_call: TRBV27
clone_size: -
cdr3_length: 15
d_call: TRBD1

cdr3_aa: CASNQDPGTGDTQYF
cdr3_nt: TGCGCCAGCAATCAAGACCCCGGGACAGGGGATACGCAGTACTTC
j_call: TRBJ2-7
v_call: TRBV4-1
clone_size: -
cdr3_length: 15
d_call: TRBD1

cdr3_aa: CSVVLASNYGYTF
cdr3_nt: TGCAGCGTTGTTTTGGCCAGTAACTATGGCTACACCTTC
j_call: TRBJ1-2
v_call: TRBV29-1
clone_size: -
cdr3_length: 13
d_call: -

cdr3_aa: CASRGTSNSPLHF
cdr3_nt: TGTGCCAGCAGGGGGACATCCAATTCACCCCTCCACTTT
j_call: TRBJ1-6
v_call: TRBV6-5
clone_size: -
cdr3_length: 13
d_call: -

cdr3_aa: CSVTPDNTQMGAFF
cdr3_nt: TGCAGCGTTACACCGGACAATACACAAATGGGAGCTTTCTTT
j_call: TRBJ1-1
v_call: TRBV29-1
clone_size: many
cdr3_length: 14
d_call: -

cdr3_aa: CASSLEAEGAVYEQYF
cdr3_nt: TGTGCCAGCAGCTTAGAAGCTGAAGGGGCCGTCTACGAGCAGTACTTC
j_call: TRBJ2-7
v_call: TRBV7-2
clone_size: -
cdr3_length: 16
d_call: -

cdr3_aa: CASNRDRGQETQYF
cdr3_nt: TGTGCCAGCAACCGGGACAGGGGACAAGAGACCCAGTACTTC
j_call: TRBJ2-5
v_call: TRBV2
clone_size: -
cdr3_length: 14
d_call: TRBD1

cdr3_aa: CASSLAASGGGEQFF
cdr3_nt: TGTGCCAGCAGCTTGGCGGCTAGCGGGGGTGGTGAGCAGTTCTTC
j_call: TRBJ2-1
v_call: TRBV5-5
clone_size: -
cdr3_length: 15
d_call: TRBD2

cdr3_aa: CASSPTGGTEAFF
cdr3_nt: TGTGCCAGTAGTCCCACAGGGGGCACTGAAGCTTTCTTT
j_call: TRBJ1-1
v_call: TRBV19
clone_size: -
cdr3_length: 13
d_call: TRBD1

cdr3_aa: CASRGGDSSYEQYF
cdr3_nt: TGCGCCAGCCGGGGCGGGGACTCGTCCTACGAGCAGTACTTC
j_call: TRBJ2-7
v_call: TRBV10-2
clone_size: -
cdr3_length: 14
d_call: -

cdr3_aa: CASSLVFTGRYVAFF
cdr3_nt: TGTGCCAGCAGCTTAGTATTCACAGGCCGGTACGTAGCTTTCTTT
j_call: TRBJ1-1
v_call: TRBV11-2
clone_size: -
cdr3_length: 15
d_call: -

cdr3_aa: CASSEQGEGTEAFF
cdr3_nt: TGTGCCAGCAGCGAACAGGGCGAGGGGACTGAAGCTTTCTTT
j_call: TRBJ1-1
v_call: TRBV9
clone_size: once
cdr3_length: 14
d_call: -

cdr3_aa: CAIRFDRLAYEQYF
cdr3_nt: TGTGCCATCCGATTTGACAGACTAGCCTACGAGCAGTACTTC
j_call: TRBJ2-7
v_call: TRBV6-5
clone_size: -
cdr3_length: 14
d_call: -

cdr3_aa: CASSVGGTNTGELFF
cdr3_nt: TGTGCCAGCAGCGTGGGCGGGACTAACACCGGGGAGCTGTTTTTT
j_call: TRBJ2-2
v_call: TRBV11-3
clone_size: -
cdr3_length: 15
d_call: -

cdr3_aa: CASNLRNYEQYF
cdr3_nt: TGTGCCAGCAACCTGAGGAACTACGAGCAGTACTTC
j_call: TRBJ2-7
v_call: TRBV5-4
clone_size: few
cdr3_length: 12
d_call: -

cdr3_aa: CASSLRPSVDTIYF
cdr3_nt: TGTGCCAGCAGTTTGCGCCCCAGCGTTGACACCATATATTTT
j_call: TRBJ1-3
v_call: TRBV6-2/TRBV6-3
clone_size: -
cdr3_length: 14
d_call: -

cdr3_aa: CASSNLIMGQGTSQPQHF
cdr3_nt: TGTGCCAGTAGTAATTTGATAATGGGACAGGGGACTTCTCAGCCCCAGCATTTT
j_call: TRBJ1-5
v_call: TRBV19
clone_size: -
cdr3_length: 18
d_call: TRBD1

cdr3_aa: CATSRDRREDYTF
cdr3_nt: TGTGCCACCAGCAGAGATCGGAGAGAGGACTACACCTTC
j_call: TRBJ1-2
v_call: TRBV15
clone_size: few
cdr3_length: 13
d_call: -

cdr3_aa: CSVVSDRREAGYTF
cdr3_nt: TGCAGCGTTGTCTCGGACAGACGGGAGGCTGGCTACACCTTC
j_call: TRBJ1-2
v_call: TRBV29-1
clone_size: -
cdr3_length: 14
d_call: -

cdr3_aa: CASIFSGWGTEAFF
cdr3_nt: TGTGCCAGCATCTTTTCAGGGTGGGGCACTGAAGCTTTCTTT
j_call: TRBJ1-1
v_call: TRBV5-6
clone_size: once
cdr3_length: 14
d_call: -